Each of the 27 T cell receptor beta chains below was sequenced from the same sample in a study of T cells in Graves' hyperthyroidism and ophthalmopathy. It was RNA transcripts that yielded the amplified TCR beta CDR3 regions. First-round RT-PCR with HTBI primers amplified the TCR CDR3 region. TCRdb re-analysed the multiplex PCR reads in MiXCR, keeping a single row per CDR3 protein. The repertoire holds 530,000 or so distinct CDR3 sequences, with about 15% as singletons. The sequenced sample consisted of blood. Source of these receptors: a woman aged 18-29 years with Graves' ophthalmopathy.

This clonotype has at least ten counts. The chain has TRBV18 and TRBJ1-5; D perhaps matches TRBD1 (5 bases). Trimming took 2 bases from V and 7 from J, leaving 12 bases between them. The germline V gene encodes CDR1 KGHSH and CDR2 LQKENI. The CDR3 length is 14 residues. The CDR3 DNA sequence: TGTGCCAGCTCACCAACAGGATTCGGACAGCCCCAGCATTTT. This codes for CASSPTGFGQPQHF.

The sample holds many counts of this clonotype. The CDR3, as DNA: TGTGCCAGCAGCTTAGGGGGACGGAGCGATCAGCCCCAGCATTTT. This codes for CASSLGGRSDQPQHF. The chain employs TRBV11-2 and TRBJ1-5; TRBD1 might be the D (5 bases). Between the trimmed V and J ends, which lost 1 base and 5 bases, there was a span of 12 bases. The CDR3 consists of 15 residues. The germline gives CDR1 SGHAT, CDR2 FQNNGV.

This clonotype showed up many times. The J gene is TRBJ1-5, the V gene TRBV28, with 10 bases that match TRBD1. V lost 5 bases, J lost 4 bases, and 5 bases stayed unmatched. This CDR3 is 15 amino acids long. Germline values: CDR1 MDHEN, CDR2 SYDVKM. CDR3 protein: CASSPWGQGNQPQHF. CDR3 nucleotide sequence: TGTGCCAGCAGTCCATGGGGACAGGGGAATCAGCCCCAGCATTTT.

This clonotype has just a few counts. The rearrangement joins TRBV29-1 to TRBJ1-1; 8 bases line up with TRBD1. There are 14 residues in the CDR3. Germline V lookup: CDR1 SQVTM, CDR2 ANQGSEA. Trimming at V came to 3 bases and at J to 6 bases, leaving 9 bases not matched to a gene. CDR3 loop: CSVDSTGGGSEAFF. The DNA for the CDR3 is TGCAGCGTTGACAGTACAGGGGGGGGGTCTGAAGCTTTCTTT.

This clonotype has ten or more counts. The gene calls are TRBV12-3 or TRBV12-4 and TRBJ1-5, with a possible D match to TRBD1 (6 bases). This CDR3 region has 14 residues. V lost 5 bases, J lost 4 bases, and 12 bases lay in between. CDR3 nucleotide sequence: TGTGCCAGCAGTCCGACAGGCCAAAATCAGCCCCAGCATTTT. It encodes CASSPTGQNQPQHF.

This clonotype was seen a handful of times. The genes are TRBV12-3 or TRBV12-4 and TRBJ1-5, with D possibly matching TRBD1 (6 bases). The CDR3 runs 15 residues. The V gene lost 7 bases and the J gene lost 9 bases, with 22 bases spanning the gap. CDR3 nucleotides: TGTGCCAGCACCTTTGGTTCAGGGGTTGGAGGGCCCCAGCATTTT. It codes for CASTFGSGVGGPQHF.

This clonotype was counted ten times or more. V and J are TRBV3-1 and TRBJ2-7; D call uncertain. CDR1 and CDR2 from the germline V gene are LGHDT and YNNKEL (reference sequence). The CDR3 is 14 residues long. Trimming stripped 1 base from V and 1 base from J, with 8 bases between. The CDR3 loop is CASSQGSLSYEQYF. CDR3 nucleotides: TGTGCCAGCAGCCAAGGTTCTCTTTCCTACGAGCAGTACTTC.

This CDR3 is CASSFRTFTDTQYF. CDR3 nucleotide sequence: TGTGCCAGCAGCTTCCGGACGTTCACAGATACGCAGTATTTT. The rearrangement links TRBV5-6 to TRBJ2-3; D is unresolved. Germline assignment: CDR1 SGHDT and CDR2 YYEEEE. This CDR3 is 14 amino acids long. Trimming shortened V by 2 bases and J by 2 bases, and 9 bases separated the two germline ends.

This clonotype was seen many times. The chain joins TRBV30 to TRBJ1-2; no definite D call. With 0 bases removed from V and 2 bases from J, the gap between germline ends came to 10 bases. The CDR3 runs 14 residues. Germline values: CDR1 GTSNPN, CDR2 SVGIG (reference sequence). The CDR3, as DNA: TGTGCCTGGAGTGTACTTTGGGGAAACTATGGCTACACCTTC. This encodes CAWSVLWGNYGYTF.

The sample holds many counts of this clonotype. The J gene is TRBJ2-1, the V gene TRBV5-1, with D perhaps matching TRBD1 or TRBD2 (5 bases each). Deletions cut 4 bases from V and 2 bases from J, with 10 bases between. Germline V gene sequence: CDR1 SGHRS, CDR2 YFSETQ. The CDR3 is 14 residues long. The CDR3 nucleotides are TGCGCCAGCAGCCCGGGACCCCCCTACAATGAGCAGTTCTTC. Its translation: CASSPGPPYNEQFF.

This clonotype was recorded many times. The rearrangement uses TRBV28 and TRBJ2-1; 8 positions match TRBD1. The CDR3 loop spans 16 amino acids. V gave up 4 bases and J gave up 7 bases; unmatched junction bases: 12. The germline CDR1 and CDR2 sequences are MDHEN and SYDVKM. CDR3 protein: CASSWGRGQVSNEQFF. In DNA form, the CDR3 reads TGTGCCAGCAGTTGGGGCCGGGGACAGGTATCGAATGAGCAGTTCTTC.

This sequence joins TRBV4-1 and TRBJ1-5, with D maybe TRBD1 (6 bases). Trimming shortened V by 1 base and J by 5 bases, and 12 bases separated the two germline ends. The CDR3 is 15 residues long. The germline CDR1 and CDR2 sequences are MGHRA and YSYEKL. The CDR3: CASSQVREGDQPQHF. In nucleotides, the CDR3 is TGCGCCAGCAGCCAAGTTCGGGAGGGGGATCAGCCCCAGCATTTT.

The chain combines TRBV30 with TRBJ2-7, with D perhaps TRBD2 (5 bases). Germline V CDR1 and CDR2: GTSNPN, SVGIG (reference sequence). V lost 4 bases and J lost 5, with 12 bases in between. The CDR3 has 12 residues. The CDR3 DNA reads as TGTGCCTGGACGGAGGATAGCGACGAGCAGTACTTC. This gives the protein CAWTEDSDEQYF.

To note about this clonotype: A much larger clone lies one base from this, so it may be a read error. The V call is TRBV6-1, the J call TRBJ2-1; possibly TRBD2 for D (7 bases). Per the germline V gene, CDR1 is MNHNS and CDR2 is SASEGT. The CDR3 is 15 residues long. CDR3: CASSEGGGRYTEQFF. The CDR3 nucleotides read TGTGCCAGCAGTGAAGGGGGGGGCCGTTACACTGAGCAGTTCTTC.

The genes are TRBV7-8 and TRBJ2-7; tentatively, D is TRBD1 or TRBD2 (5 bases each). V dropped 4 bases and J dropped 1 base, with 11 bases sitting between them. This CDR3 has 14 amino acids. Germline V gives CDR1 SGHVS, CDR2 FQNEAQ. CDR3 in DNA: TGTGCCAGCAGCTCTGGGGACGGATCCTACGAGCAGTACTTC. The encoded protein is CASSSGDGSYEQYF.

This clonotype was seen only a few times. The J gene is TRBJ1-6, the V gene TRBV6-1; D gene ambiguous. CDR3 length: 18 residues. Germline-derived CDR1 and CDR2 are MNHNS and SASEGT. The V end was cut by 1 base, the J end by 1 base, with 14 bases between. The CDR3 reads CASSEVGESRSYNSPLHF. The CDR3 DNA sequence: TGTGCCAGCAGTGAAGTTGGGGAGTCCAGATCCTATAATTCACCCCTCCACTTT.

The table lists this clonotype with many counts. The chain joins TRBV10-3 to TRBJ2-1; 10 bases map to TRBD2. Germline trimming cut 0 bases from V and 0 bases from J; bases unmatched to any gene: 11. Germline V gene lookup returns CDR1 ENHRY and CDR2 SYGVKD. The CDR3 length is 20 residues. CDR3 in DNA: TGTGCCATCAGTGAGTCCCTTCTAGCGGGAGAGGGAAGCTCCTACAATGAGCAGTTCTTC. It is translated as CAISESLLAGEGSSYNEQFF.

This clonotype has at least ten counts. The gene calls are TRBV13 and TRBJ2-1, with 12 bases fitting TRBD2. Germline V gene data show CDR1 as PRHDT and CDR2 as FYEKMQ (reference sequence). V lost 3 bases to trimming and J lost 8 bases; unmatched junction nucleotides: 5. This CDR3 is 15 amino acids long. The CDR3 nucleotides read TGTGCCAGCAGCTTTAGGACTAGCGGGATCGATGAGCAGTTCTTC. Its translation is CASSFRTSGIDEQFF.

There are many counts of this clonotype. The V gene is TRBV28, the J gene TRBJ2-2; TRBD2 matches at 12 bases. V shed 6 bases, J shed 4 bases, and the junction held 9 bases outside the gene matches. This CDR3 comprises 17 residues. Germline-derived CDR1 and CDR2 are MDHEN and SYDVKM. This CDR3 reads CASRPTSGRLITGELFF. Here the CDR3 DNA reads TGTGCCAGCAGGCCGACTAGCGGGAGACTTATCACCGGGGAGCTGTTTTTT.

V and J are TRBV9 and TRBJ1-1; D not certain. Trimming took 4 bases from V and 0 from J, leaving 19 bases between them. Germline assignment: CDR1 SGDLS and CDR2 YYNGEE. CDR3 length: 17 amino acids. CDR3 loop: CASSLAPKGSMNTEAFF. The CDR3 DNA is TGTGCCAGCAGCCTAGCCCCCAAAGGCTCTATGAACACTGAAGCTTTCTTT. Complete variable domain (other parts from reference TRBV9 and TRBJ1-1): DSGVTQTPKHLITATGQRVTLRCSPRSGDLSVYWYQQSLDQGLQFLIQYYNGEERAKGNILERFSAQQFPDLHSELNLSSLELGDSALYFCASSLAPKGSMNTEAFFGQGTRLTVV.

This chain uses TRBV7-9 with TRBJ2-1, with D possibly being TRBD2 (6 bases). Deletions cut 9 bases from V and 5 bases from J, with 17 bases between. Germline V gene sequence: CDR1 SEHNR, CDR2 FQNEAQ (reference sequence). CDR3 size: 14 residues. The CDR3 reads CASSIADTNNEQFF. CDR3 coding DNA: TGTGCCAGTAGTATAGCGGACACAAACAATGAGCAGTTCTTC.

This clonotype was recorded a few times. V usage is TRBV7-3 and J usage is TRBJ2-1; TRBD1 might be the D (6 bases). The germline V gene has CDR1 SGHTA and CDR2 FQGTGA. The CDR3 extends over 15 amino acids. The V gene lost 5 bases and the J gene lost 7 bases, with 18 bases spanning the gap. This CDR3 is CASSAYRVRGNEQFF. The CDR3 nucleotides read TGTGCCAGCAGCGCCTACAGGGTCCGGGGTAATGAGCAGTTCTTC.

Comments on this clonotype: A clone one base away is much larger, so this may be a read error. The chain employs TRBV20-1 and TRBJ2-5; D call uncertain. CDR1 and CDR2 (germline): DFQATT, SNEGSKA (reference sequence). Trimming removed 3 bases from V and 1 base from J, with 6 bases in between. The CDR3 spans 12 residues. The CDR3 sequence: CSASPLQETQYF. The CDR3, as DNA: TGCAGTGCTAGCCCCCTCCAAGAGACCCAGTACTTC.

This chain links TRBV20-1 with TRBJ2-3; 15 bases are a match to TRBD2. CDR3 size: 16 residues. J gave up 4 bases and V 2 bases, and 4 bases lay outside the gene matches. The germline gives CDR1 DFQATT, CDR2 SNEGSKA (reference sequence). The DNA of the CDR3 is TGCAGTGCTAGACCGGGACTAGCGGGAGGTCCAGATACGCAGTATTTT. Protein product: CSARPGLAGGPDTQYF.

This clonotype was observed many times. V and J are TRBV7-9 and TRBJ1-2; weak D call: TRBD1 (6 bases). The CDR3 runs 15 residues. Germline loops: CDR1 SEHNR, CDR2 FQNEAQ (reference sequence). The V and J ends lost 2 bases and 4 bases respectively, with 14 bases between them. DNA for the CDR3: TGTGCCAGCAGCTTATACGAGACAGGATTCTATGGCTACACCTTC. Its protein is CASSLYETGFYGYTF. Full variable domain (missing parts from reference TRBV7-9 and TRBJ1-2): DTGVSQNPRHKITKRGQNVTFRCDPISEHNRLYWYRQTLGQGPEFLTYFQNEAQLEKSRLLSDRFSAERPKGSFSTLEIQRTEQGDSAMYLCASSLYETGFYGYTFGSGTRLTVV.

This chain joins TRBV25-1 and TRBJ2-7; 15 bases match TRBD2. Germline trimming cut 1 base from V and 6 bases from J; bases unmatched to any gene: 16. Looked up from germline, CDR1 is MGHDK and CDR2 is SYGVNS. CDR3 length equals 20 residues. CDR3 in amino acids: CASSELVEDGLAGGWAEQYF. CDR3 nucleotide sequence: TGTGCCAGCAGTGAATTGGTTGAAGACGGACTAGCGGGAGGGTGGGCCGAGCAGTACTTC.

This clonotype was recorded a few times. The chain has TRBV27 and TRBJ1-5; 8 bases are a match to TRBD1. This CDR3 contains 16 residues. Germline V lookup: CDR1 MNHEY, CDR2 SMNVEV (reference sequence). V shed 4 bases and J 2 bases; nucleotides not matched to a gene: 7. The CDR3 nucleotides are TGTGCCAGCAGTTCGAAGACAGGGGCGGGCAATCAGCCCCAGCATTTT. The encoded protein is CASSSKTGAGNQPQHF.